This paragraph covers one TCR beta chain sequence. The antigen is undetermined. MiXCR, applied by TCRdb to the reads, yields one record per CDR3 protein. The sample includes some 590,000 distinct CDR3 sequences, almost 40% of them seen just once. The data were obtained in a study of T cell repertoires in cytomegalovirus infection. Study at large: Both CMV infection and a matching HLA type were indicated by public TCR beta signatures.

The J segment lost 3 bases and the V segment lost 6 bases, leaving 9 bases of the junction unmatched. CDR1 is MNHGY, CDR2 SAAAGT, per germline. The CDR3 length is 18 residues. General study findings and limits: Clonotypes of TCR beta that were HLA-C-restricted and CMV-specific dominated the ex vivo response.

The sample consisted of cultured PBMCs, taken from culture after CMV antigen stimulation. The chain has TRBV6-8 and TRBJ2-6, with 12 bases that match TRBD1. The receptor comes from a human donor in good health (CMV status not recorded). Some clones in this sample may be carry-over from other donors' samples. The CDR3 loop is CASRGTGGAEVGANVLTF. The CDR3 DNA is TGTGCCAGCAGAGGGACAGGGGGCGCAGAAGTTGGGGCCAACGTCCTGACTTTC.